This T cell receptor (beta chain) was identified in a study of response to subunit inactivated influenza vaccine. One entry per CDR3 protein results from TCRdb running MiXCR on the RT-PCR reads. The data contain 500,000 to 750,000 distinct CDR3 sequences, about 14% of them singletons. Notes on this clonotype: Its cognate antigen is unknown.

Study-level findings and limits: It was the authors' suggestion that each seasonal influenza vaccination recruits few new T cells.

This sequence was found in a man aged 50-60 years who received an inactivated influenza vaccine. The sequencing here drew on PBMCs from blood, taken 11 to 12 days after vaccination.

The CDR3 is CASSTGTGRAYF. CDR3 coding DNA: TGTGCCAGCAGCACCGGGACGGGACGGGCGTATTTT. The chain is built from TRBV7-6 and TRBJ2-3; D is possibly TRBD1 or TRBD2 (5 bases each). Trimming removed 5 bases at V and 14 bases at J, with 17 bases between. The CDR3 consists of 12 residues. The V gene's germline CDR1 is SGHVS and CDR2 FNYEAQ.